Listed below are T cell receptor beta chains from one sample, sequenced in a study of beta chain features in type 1 diabetes. The assay was immunoSEQ multiplex PCR, and TCRdb's table has in-frame clones only and misses some. The table has 250,000 to 300,000 clones, roughly a quarter seen once. Sequenced: naive CD4+ T cells from blood. These receptors all come from a woman aged 25 to 39 with type 1 diabetes. Both conserved end residues are part of each CDR3. Fields, in order: J gene, V gene, CDR3 protein.

j_gene: TRBJ2-1
v_gene: TRBV5-4
CDR3aa: CASSLARLAGASSYNEQFF

j_gene: TRBJ1-1
v_gene: TRBV25-1
CDR3aa: CASSEIVGSMAFF

j_gene: TRBJ2-1
v_gene: TRBV5-1
CDR3aa: CASSAGTARGEQFF

j_gene: TRBJ2-5
v_gene: TRBV30
CDR3aa: CAWSADSQGFPETQYF

j_gene: TRBJ1-2
v_gene: TRBV11-3
CDR3aa: CASSLTWTGERDGYTF

j_gene: TRBJ2-1
v_gene: TRBV30
CDR3aa: CAWRVLANNEQFF

j_gene: TRBJ2-1
v_gene: TRBV19
CDR3aa: CASSIDRATYNEQFF

j_gene: TRBJ2-7
v_gene: TRBV7-9
CDR3aa: CASSVNRETKEQYF

j_gene: TRBJ2-7
v_gene: TRBV28
CDR3aa: CASSPSPIYREHEQYF

j_gene: TRBJ1-1
v_gene: TRBV30
CDR3aa: CAWSALYTEAFF

j_gene: TRBJ1-1
v_gene: TRBV2
CDR3aa: CASSVNRDTEAFF

j_gene: TRBJ1-5
v_gene: TRBV7-9
CDR3aa: CASSPGDAGQPQHF

j_gene: TRBJ2-1
v_gene: TRBV28
CDR3aa: CASGTPGQGAGEQFF

j_gene: TRBJ1-1
v_gene: TRBV7-3
CDR3aa: CASSAQGWTEAFF

j_gene: TRBJ2-7
v_gene: TRBV4-1
CDR3aa: CASSHLTRTSGRRSYEQYF

j_gene: TRBJ1-4
v_gene: TRBV5-1
CDR3aa: CASSFLPYGTGGAVGEKLFF

j_gene: TRBJ1-3
v_gene: TRBV7-9
CDR3aa: CASSLLVQGNIYF

j_gene: TRBJ2-5
v_gene: TRBV5-1
CDR3aa: CASRRETQYF

j_gene: TRBJ2-3
v_gene: TRBV6-5
CDR3aa: CASSYSGVSDTQYF

j_gene: TRBJ1-5
v_gene: TRBV6-6
CDR3aa: CASRRGLNQPQHF

j_gene: TRBJ1-1
v_gene: TRBV29-1
CDR3aa: CSVLGFLDGEMNTEAFF

j_gene: TRBJ2-2
v_gene: TRBV9
CDR3aa: CASSVGDTDTGELFF

j_gene: TRBJ2-2
v_gene: TRBV29-1
CDR3aa: CSGTRNTGELFF

j_gene: TRBJ1-2
v_gene: TRBV30
CDR3aa: CAWSSDSNYGYTF

j_gene: TRBJ1-1
v_gene: TRBV5-1
CDR3aa: CASSLQMNTEAFF

j_gene: TRBJ2-7
v_gene: TRBV6-5
CDR3aa: CASSYSLGGYEQYF

j_gene: TRBJ1-2
v_gene: TRBV29-1
CDR3aa: CSVQGSGNYYGYTF

j_gene: TRBJ1-5
v_gene: TRBV6-1
CDR3aa: CASSEGSQPQHF

j_gene: TRBJ2-1
v_gene: TRBV5-1
CDR3aa: CASSLRGGASYNEQFF

j_gene: TRBJ2-1
v_gene: TRBV29-1
CDR3aa: CSVPGQRNEQFF

j_gene: TRBJ2-3
v_gene: TRBV6-5
CDR3aa: CASTMSDTQYF

j_gene: TRBJ2-4
v_gene: TRBV19
CDR3aa: CASLAGEGKNIQYF

j_gene: TRBJ2-1
v_gene: TRBV5-1
CDR3aa: CASSLVSASGSSYNEQFF

j_gene: TRBJ2-7
v_gene: TRBV15
CDR3aa: CATSRDTGTGGDEQYF

j_gene: TRBJ1-2
v_gene: TRBV5-1
CDR3aa: CASSLQGSSSGYTF

j_gene: TRBJ1-5
v_gene: TRBV28
CDR3aa: CASSPLPGIRGNQPQHF